Listed below are T cell receptor beta chains from one sample, sequenced in a study of T cells in Graves' hyperthyroidism and ophthalmopathy. TCRdb itself ran the multiplex PCR reads through MiXCR, one entry per CDR3 protein. The data contain around 500,000 distinct CDR3 sequences, 12% to 15% of them singletons. The sequencing input was blood. The receptors were gathered from a woman between 40 and 55 years old with Graves' hyperthyroidism. Both conserved end residues are part of each CDR3. Clone sizes are given selectively: once, few, many, or a class where the clone is expanded.

cdr3_aa: CASSLMSESLEQFF; clone_size: NA; v_call: TRBV7-3; j_call: TRBJ2-1
cdr3_aa: CASSQDVGRDQPQHF; clone_size: NA; v_call: TRBV3-1; j_call: TRBJ1-5
cdr3_aa: CASSLAGTGNTEAFF; clone_size: many; v_call: TRBV7-3; j_call: TRBJ1-1
cdr3_aa: CASSIGRVGDNEQFF; clone_size: many; v_call: TRBV19; j_call: TRBJ2-1
cdr3_aa: CASSARDRGRFYGYTF; clone_size: NA; v_call: TRBV4-1; j_call: TRBJ1-2
cdr3_aa: CASSPGRLGYNEQFF; clone_size: many; v_call: TRBV7-2; j_call: TRBJ2-1
cdr3_aa: CATSREGFYTGELFF; clone_size: NA; v_call: TRBV15; j_call: TRBJ2-2
cdr3_aa: CATSELYNEQFF; clone_size: many; v_call: TRBV24-1; j_call: TRBJ2-1
cdr3_aa: CASSWDQKNIQYF; clone_size: many; v_call: TRBV12-3/TRBV12-4; j_call: TRBJ2-4
cdr3_aa: CASSQETTSGRTDTQYF; clone_size: NA; v_call: TRBV4-2; j_call: TRBJ2-3
cdr3_aa: CASSLGPEGSNEQFF; clone_size: many; v_call: TRBV5-1; j_call: TRBJ2-1
cdr3_aa: CASNGRYNEQFF; clone_size: many; v_call: TRBV28; j_call: TRBJ2-1
cdr3_aa: CASSLERGGEQYF; clone_size: few; v_call: TRBV11-3; j_call: TRBJ2-7
cdr3_aa: CASSLGTSGRGYTQYF; clone_size: NA; v_call: TRBV5-8; j_call: TRBJ2-3
cdr3_aa: CSAKAGGGNTEAFF; clone_size: few; v_call: TRBV20-1; j_call: TRBJ1-1
cdr3_aa: CASRDTESSVTGELFF; clone_size: NA; v_call: TRBV2; j_call: TRBJ2-2
cdr3_aa: CASSFPGLAGGSSNEQFF; clone_size: many; v_call: TRBV7-9; j_call: TRBJ2-1
cdr3_aa: CASGVSTGVMDQPQHF; clone_size: many; v_call: TRBV12-5; j_call: TRBJ1-5
cdr3_aa: CASSLIMATGGQETQYF; clone_size: many; v_call: TRBV7-6; j_call: TRBJ2-5
cdr3_aa: CSAAEDSGNTIYF; clone_size: NA; v_call: TRBV20-1; j_call: TRBJ1-3
cdr3_aa: CASSVAGQGQRDTQYF; clone_size: many; v_call: TRBV9; j_call: TRBJ2-3
cdr3_aa: CASSTRRVPNPSGTGKDTQYF; clone_size: many; v_call: TRBV28; j_call: TRBJ2-3
cdr3_aa: CASSLGMGGDTQYF; clone_size: few; v_call: TRBV7-7; j_call: TRBJ2-3
cdr3_aa: CANSLGQENTEAFF; clone_size: many; v_call: TRBV12-3/TRBV12-4; j_call: TRBJ1-1
cdr3_aa: CSATTGRTMGAEQFF; clone_size: many; v_call: TRBV20-1; j_call: TRBJ2-1
cdr3_aa: CASSTAGLEAFF; clone_size: many; v_call: TRBV6-1; j_call: TRBJ1-1
cdr3_aa: CASMASRGSTLYEQYF; clone_size: many; v_call: TRBV28; j_call: TRBJ2-7
cdr3_aa: CASSPGLGDQPQHF; clone_size: many; v_call: TRBV5-4; j_call: TRBJ1-5
cdr3_aa: CSASETGKSTDTQYF; clone_size: many; v_call: TRBV20-1; j_call: TRBJ2-3
cdr3_aa: CAWRALGFSEQFF; clone_size: many; v_call: TRBV30; j_call: TRBJ2-1
cdr3_aa: CASSQAGGPFYEQFF; clone_size: NA; v_call: TRBV3-1; j_call: TRBJ2-1
cdr3_aa: CSVWGGVPSYNEQFF; clone_size: NA; v_call: TRBV29-1; j_call: TRBJ2-1
cdr3_aa: CAINDRSTDGYTF; clone_size: many; v_call: TRBV10-3; j_call: TRBJ1-2
cdr3_aa: CASSLRRYYGYTF; clone_size: many; v_call: TRBV12-3/TRBV12-4; j_call: TRBJ1-2
cdr3_aa: CASSPHPGYTNYGYTF; clone_size: NA; v_call: TRBV7-3; j_call: TRBJ1-2
cdr3_aa: CASSQGLAGTANTGELFF; clone_size: many; v_call: TRBV2; j_call: TRBJ2-2
cdr3_aa: CASSQVGRGGEDTEAFF; clone_size: many; v_call: TRBV3-1; j_call: TRBJ1-1
cdr3_aa: CASRDRQIPTYEQYF; clone_size: NA; v_call: TRBV10-2; j_call: TRBJ2-7
cdr3_aa: CASSPGDRVGTEAFF; clone_size: many; v_call: TRBV19; j_call: TRBJ1-1
cdr3_aa: CATSRSLRETQYF; clone_size: NA; v_call: TRBV15; j_call: TRBJ2-5
cdr3_aa: CASSGLEGKYF; clone_size: NA; v_call: TRBV28; j_call: TRBJ2-3
cdr3_aa: CASSTSTGGGTNEKLFF; clone_size: many; v_call: TRBV3-1; j_call: TRBJ1-4
cdr3_aa: CASSPDQGATYEQYF; clone_size: few; v_call: TRBV5-1; j_call: TRBJ2-7
cdr3_aa: CASSSLAGVSEQYF; clone_size: many; v_call: TRBV12-3/TRBV12-4; j_call: TRBJ2-7
cdr3_aa: CASSLTGLFSYNEQFF; clone_size: many; v_call: TRBV7-2; j_call: TRBJ2-1
cdr3_aa: CASSSGTSGRLDTQYF; clone_size: many; v_call: TRBV11-2; j_call: TRBJ2-3
cdr3_aa: CASRPPTFQETQYF; clone_size: few; v_call: TRBV5-1; j_call: TRBJ2-5
cdr3_aa: CASSYRGLSTNEKLFF; clone_size: few; v_call: TRBV27; j_call: TRBJ1-4
cdr3_aa: CAGSPLAGVMETQYF; clone_size: NA; v_call: TRBV18; j_call: TRBJ2-5
cdr3_aa: CASSVEAISSYNEQFF; clone_size: NA; v_call: TRBV9; j_call: TRBJ2-1
cdr3_aa: CASSEATKNSPLHF; clone_size: many; v_call: TRBV6-1; j_call: TRBJ1-6